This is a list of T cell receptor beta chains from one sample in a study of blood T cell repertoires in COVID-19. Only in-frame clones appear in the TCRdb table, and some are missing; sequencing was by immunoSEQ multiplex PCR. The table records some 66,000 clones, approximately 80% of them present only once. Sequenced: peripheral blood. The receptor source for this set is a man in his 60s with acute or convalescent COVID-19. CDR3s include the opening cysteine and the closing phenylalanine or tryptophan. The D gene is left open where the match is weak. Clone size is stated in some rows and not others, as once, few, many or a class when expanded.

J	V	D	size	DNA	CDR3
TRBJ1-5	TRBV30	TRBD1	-	TGTGCCTGGAGTCCCCGACAGGGCCGTCAGCCCCAGCATTTT	CAWSPRQGRQPQHF
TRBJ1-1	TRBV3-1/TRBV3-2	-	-	TGTGCCAGCAGCCAAGAATGGCAGCGAGAAGCTTTCTTT	CASSQEWQREAFF
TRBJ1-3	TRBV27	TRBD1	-	TGTGCCAGCAGTTTCACAGGGGCGTCAAGGGACACCATATATTTT	CASSFTGASRDTIYF
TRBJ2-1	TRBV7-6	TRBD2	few	TGTGCCAGCAGCCCTAGCGGGGGGGCCACCAATGAGCAGTTCTTC	CASSPSGGATNEQFF
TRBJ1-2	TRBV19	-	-	TGTGCCAGTAGTATAAACAGGCGGTTTATAAGGGGCTACACCTTC	CASSINRRFIRGYTF
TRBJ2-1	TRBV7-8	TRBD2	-	TGTGCCAGCAGCCTAACACCGGGGGGGATGAGTGAGCAGTTCTTC	CASSLTPGGMSEQFF
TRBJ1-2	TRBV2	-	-	TGTGCCAGCAGTCGGGAGTTAAACTATGGCTACACCTTC	CASSRELNYGYTF
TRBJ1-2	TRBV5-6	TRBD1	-	TGTGCCAGCAGCCGGGACAGGGGCAACTATGGCTACACCTTC	CASSRDRGNYGYTF
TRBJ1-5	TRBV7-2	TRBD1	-	TGTGCCAGCAGCCTCGCCGGACAGGGGCACACCAATCAGCCCCAGCATTTT	CASSLAGQGHTNQPQHF
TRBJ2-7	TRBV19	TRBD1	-	TGTGCCAGTAGTAGTGGGGGACAGGGTGGCGGAGAGCAGTACTTC	CASSSGGQGGGEQYF
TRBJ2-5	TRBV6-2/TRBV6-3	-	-	TGTGCCAGCAGTCGAGGGGGGACCCAGTACTTC	CASSRGGTQYF
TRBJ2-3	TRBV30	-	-	TGTGCCTGGATGCGTTATGCCACAGATACGCAGTATTTT	CAWMRYATDTQYF
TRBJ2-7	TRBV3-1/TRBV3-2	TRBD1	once	TGTGCCAGCAGCTACGGGACAGGGAGCTACGAGCAGTACTTC	CASSYGTGSYEQYF
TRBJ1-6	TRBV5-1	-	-	TGCGCCAGCAGCGAGGGACTGAATAATTCACCCCTCCACTTT	CASSEGLNNSPLHF
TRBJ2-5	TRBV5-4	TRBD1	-	TGTGCCAGCAGCTGGACAGGGGGCATTCCCCAGTACTTC	CASSWTGGIPQYF
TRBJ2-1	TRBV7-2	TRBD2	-	TGTGCCAGCAGCCCCGGGACTAGCCCCCTCAATGAGCAGTTCTTC	CASSPGTSPLNEQFF
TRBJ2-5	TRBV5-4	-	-	TGTGCCAGCAGCTTGGCGGCGGGGAAGGAGACCCAGTACTTC	CASSLAAGKETQYF
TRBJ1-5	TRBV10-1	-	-	TGCGCCAGCAGTCAGGGTCTTCATCAGCCCCAGCATTTT	CASSQGLHQPQHF
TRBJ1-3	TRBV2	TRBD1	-	TGTGCCAGCATGGGACAGGGCTTTGTCGGAAACACCATATATTTT	CASMGQGFVGNTIYF
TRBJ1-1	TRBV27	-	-	TGTGCCAGCAGTTTAAAACGGTACACTGAAGCTTTCTTT	CASSLKRYTEAFF
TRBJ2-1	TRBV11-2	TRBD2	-	TGTGCCAGCAGGCATGGACTAGCGGGGGGAGGATCCTACAATGAGCAGTTCTTC	CASRHGLAGGGSYNEQFF
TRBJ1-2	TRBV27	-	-	TGTGCCAGCAGTCCGGGGGACGCGACCTCCTATGGCTACACCTTC	CASSPGDATSYGYTF
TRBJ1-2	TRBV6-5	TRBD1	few	TGTGCCAGCAGGCGGACAGGCTTCGATGGCTACACCTTC	CASRRTGFDGYTF
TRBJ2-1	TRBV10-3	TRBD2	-	TGTGCCATCAGGAGGGGGACTAGCGGGGGTTTTTCCTACAATGAGCAGTTCTTC	CAIRRGTSGGFSYNEQFF
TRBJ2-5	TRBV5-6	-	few	TGTGCCAGCAGCTTGGAGCCAGAGACCCAGTACTTC	CASSLEPETQYF
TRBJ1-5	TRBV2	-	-	TGTGCCAGCCAACTTGGGAGGGATCAGCCCCAGCATTTT	CASQLGRDQPQHF
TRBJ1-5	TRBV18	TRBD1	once	TGTGCCAGCTCCCTCGACAGGGATCAGCCCCAGCATTTT	CASSLDRDQPQHF
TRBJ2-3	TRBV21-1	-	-	TGTGCCAGCAGCTCCCGACTAGCGGGGGCGACCACAGATACGCAGTATTTT	CASSSRLAGATTDTQYF
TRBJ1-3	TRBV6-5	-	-	TGTGCCAGCAGTCCAGACAGCTCTGGAAACACCATATATTTT	CASSPDSSGNTIYF
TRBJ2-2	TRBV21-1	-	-	TGTGCCAGCAGCACGGATAGCGGGGGGGATAACACCGGGGAGCTGTTTTTT	CASSTDSGGDNTGELFF
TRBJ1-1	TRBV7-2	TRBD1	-	TGTGCCAGCAGCCGGGACAGGGTTTTAGTATGGACTGAAGCTTTCTTT	CASSRDRVLVWTEAFF
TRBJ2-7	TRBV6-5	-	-	TGTGCCAGCAGTTACTTTCGGCGGACAGCGTCCTACGAGCAGTACTTC	CASSYFRRTASYEQYF
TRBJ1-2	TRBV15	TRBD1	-	TGTGCCACCAGCAGAGATCGGGGGACAGGGTTGAGCTACACCTTC	CATSRDRGTGLSYTF
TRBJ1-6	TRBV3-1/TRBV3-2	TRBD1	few	TGTGCCAGCAGCCAAAAAAGGGGACAGTTCCACTTT	CASSQKRGQFHF
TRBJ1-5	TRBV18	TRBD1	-	TGTGCCAGCTCACCACAGGGGGCAAGCCAGCCCCAGCATTTT	CASSPQGASQPQHF
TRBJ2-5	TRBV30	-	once	TGTGCCTGGAGTGTAACCCCCCGCGTGGCCCAGTACTTC	CAWSVTPRVAQYF
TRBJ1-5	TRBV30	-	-	TGTGCCTGGAGTGCTTATAGCAATCAGCCCCAGCATTTT	CAWSAYSNQPQHF
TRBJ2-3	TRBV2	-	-	TGTGCCAGCAGTGAGGGGCGGGGAAGCACAGATACGCAGTATTTT	CASSEGRGSTDTQYF
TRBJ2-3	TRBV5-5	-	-	TGTGCCAGCAGCCTCATCCTAGGGGGGGCAACAGATACGCAGTATTTT	CASSLILGGATDTQYF
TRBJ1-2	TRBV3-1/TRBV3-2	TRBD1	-	TGTGCCAGCAGCCCGAGTAAGTGGACAGGCGTCTTGTGCCCTAACTATGGCTACACCTTC	CASSPSKWTGVLCPNYGYTF
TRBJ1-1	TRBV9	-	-	TGTGCCAGCAGCGTAGTAAAGGATCGGGACACTGAAGCTTTCTTT	CASSVVKDRDTEAFF
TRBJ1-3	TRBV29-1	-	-	TGCAGCGTTACAACAGGGCTCCGTGGAAACACCATATATTTT	CSVTTGLRGNTIYF
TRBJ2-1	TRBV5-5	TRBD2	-	TGTGCCAGCAGCTTACTATGGCGGGGGGACAATGAGCAGTTCTTC	CASSLLWRGDNEQFF
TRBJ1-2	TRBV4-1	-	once	TGCGCCAGCAGCCAAGATCTCGGAGCAAACTATGGCTACACCTTC	CASSQDLGANYGYTF
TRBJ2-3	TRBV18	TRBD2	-	TGTGCCAGCTCACCACCGGGACTAGCCGGCACAGATACGCAGTATTTT	CASSPPGLAGTDTQYF
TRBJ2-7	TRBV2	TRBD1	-	TGTGCCAGTTTCCGGGACAGGGGGCCCTACGAGCAGTACTTC	CASFRDRGPYEQYF
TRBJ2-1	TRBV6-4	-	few	TGTGCCAGCAGTGACTCTTTCCGGGATGAGCAGTTCTTC	CASSDSFRDEQFF
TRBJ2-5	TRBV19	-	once	TGTGCCAGTAGTGTGTTACCCTTGGGAGTGGAGACCCAGTACTTC	CASSVLPLGVETQYF
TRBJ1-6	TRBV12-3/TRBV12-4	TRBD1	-	TGTGCCAGCAGTTCACAGGGGGTTTCACCCCTCCACTTT	CASSSQGVSPLHF
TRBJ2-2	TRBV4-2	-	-	TGTGCCAGCAGCCTCGAAGGGGGTTACGGCGGGGAGCTGTTTTTT	CASSLEGGYGGELFF
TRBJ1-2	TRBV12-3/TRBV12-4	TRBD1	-	TGTGCCAGCACCCGACAGGGGAATGGCTACACCTTC	CASTRQGNGYTF
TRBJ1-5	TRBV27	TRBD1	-	TGTGCCAGCAGTGCGACAGGGGATTATCAGCCCCAGCATTTT	CASSATGDYQPQHF